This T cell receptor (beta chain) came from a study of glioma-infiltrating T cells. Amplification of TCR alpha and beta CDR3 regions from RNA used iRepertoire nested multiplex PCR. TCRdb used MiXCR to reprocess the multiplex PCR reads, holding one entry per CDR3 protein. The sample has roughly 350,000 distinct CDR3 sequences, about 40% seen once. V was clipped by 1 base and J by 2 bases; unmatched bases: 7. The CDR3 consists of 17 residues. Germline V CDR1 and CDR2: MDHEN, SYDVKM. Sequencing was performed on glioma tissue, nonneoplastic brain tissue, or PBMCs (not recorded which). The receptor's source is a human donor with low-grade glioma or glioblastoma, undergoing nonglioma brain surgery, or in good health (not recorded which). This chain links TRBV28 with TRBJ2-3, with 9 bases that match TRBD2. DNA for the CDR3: TGTGCCAGCAGTTTATACGGCGGGAGGGCCGACACAGATACGCAGTATTTT. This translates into CASSLYGGRADTDTQYF.